Listed below are T cell receptor beta chains from one sample, sequenced in a study of memory CD4+ T cells and cytomegalovirus serostatus. Data came from immunoSEQ multiplex PCR; TCRdb stores just in-frame clones and leaves some out. The repertoire consists of 35,000 to 45,000 clones, with more than 75% occurring once and the leading ten covering around 0.72%. Sequenced: memory CD4+ T cells from blood. These receptors all come from an adult in good health and CMV-seronegative. Both conserved end residues are trimmed from each CDR3. The order of the fields is V gene, D gene, J gene, CDR3 protein. A D gene is named only where the DNA matches it firmly.

TRBV19	.	TRBJ1-5	ASSIPPIEDRDQPQH
TRBV6-5	.	TRBJ2-2	ASSSRPLTGELF
TRBV19	TRBD1	TRBJ2-4	ASSNFPGQAKLAKNIQY
TRBV7-2	TRBD2	TRBJ2-4	ASSDGGKNIQY
TRBV7-6	.	TRBJ2-5	ASSLNSRQETQY
TRBV7-9	TRBD1	TRBJ1-2	ASSLAPGTDIFYGYT
TRBV27	.	TRBJ1-5	ASSLGAGRNQPQH
TRBV30	TRBD1	TRBJ1-5	AWSPTGAANQPQH
TRBV30	TRBD2	TRBJ2-5	AWKRGAQTQY
TRBV4-3	TRBD1	TRBJ1-2	ASSGTGGRGYT
TRBV11-2	.	TRBJ1-1	ASSLRSVPEGTEAF
TRBV2	TRBD1	TRBJ1-1	ASRGQGNTEAF
TRBV29-1	.	TRBJ2-3	SVEPGGGTDTQY
TRBV7-7	.	TRBJ2-1	ASSQDSSYNEQF
TRBV18	TRBD2	TRBJ2-2	ASSPSYSGANTGELF
TRBV11-2	.	TRBJ1-1	ASSLGSEAF
TRBV5-6	TRBD2	TRBJ2-5	ASSLGLGGVETQY
TRBV4-1	TRBD2	TRBJ2-1	ASSPPPGLAGGAMYNEQF
TRBV7-2	.	TRBJ2-1	ASSLAAGGYHEQF
TRBV18	TRBD1	TRBJ1-1	ASARGTGEGNTEAF
TRBV28	TRBD2	TRBJ2-1	ASSSGGTPNEQF
TRBV5-5	.	TRBJ1-5	ASSLGSLGNSNQPQH
TRBV11-2	.	TRBJ1-1	ASSPRGGNRNTEAF
TRBV6-6	.	TRBJ1-2	ASSRQAYGYT
TRBV30	TRBD1	TRBJ2-7	AWSPRKGTGGDEQY
TRBV7-8	.	TRBJ1-2	ASSLIDRYYGYT
TRBV19	.	TRBJ2-2	ASSIINSLGTGELF
TRBV27	.	TRBJ2-2	ASSLFSAAGELF
TRBV5-4	TRBD2	TRBJ2-5	ASSLARSLAGDLGETQY
TRBV29-1	TRBD2	TRBJ2-2	SAGGLTNTGELF
TRBV2	.	TRBJ2-7	ASSEGGSYEQY
TRBV7-3	.	TRBJ1-1	ASSLEPNTEAF
TRBV5-5	TRBD2	TRBJ2-3	ASRQIGGVAGDTDTQY
TRBV2	.	TRBJ1-2	ASSELWGQAGGGYT
TRBV11-2	TRBD1	TRBJ2-2	ASSPYGQGAGELF
TRBV4-3	.	TRBJ1-5	ASSQDREFFQPQH
TRBV5-8	TRBD2	TRBJ2-1	ASGGGGSGEQF
TRBV28	.	TRBJ1-5	ASRGSNQPQH
TRBV5-1	.	TRBJ1-5	ASSPDTSNQPQH
TRBV6-6	TRBD2	TRBJ2-1	ASSRGGAFRNEQF